The present entry profiles one T cell receptor (beta chain) with its context. Its target is not known. Amplification used 60 Vbeta primers and 13 Jbeta primers. In the original analysis: The count from a later analysis was 79 million or so unique TCR beta chains, some 10 million of them shared. Here immunoSEQ multiplex PCR was the method, and the copy in TCRdb shows in-frame clones only, minus some. V and J calls and clone size come straight from that table; D and trimming were deduced from the DNA. The table includes some 140,000 clones, about three quarters detected once. The entry originates in a study of cytomegalovirus exposure and HLA in healthy donors. Study-level results: Indistinguishability led to the exclusion of some V segments, TRBV6-2 and TRBV6-3 included.

V lost 10 bases and J lost 7, with 13 bases in between. Looked up from germline, CDR1 is MDHEN and CDR2 is SYDVKM. The CDR3 consists of 11 residues. Healthy individuals who donated bone marrow served as the donors. The sample comprised PBMCs. The chain carries TRBV28 and TRBJ1-2; TRBD1 might be the D (6 bases). This clonotype was obtained from a woman aged 40 to 50 in good health and CMV-seronegative. The CDR3, as DNA: TGTGCCACCGGAACAGGGTTTGGCTACACCTTC. Translation gives CATGTGFGYTF.